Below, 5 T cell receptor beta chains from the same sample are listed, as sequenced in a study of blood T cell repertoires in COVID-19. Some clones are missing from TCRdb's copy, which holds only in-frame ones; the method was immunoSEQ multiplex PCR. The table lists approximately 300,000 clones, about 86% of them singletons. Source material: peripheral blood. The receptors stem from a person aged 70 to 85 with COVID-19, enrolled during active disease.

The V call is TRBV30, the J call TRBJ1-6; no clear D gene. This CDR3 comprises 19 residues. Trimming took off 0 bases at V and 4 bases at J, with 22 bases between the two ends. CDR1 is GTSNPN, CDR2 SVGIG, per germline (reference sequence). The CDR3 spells CAWSVPRRREYGYNSPLHF. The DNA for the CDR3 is TGTGCCTGGAGTGTGCCCCGACGGAGGGAGTATGGTTATAATTCACCCCTCCACTTT. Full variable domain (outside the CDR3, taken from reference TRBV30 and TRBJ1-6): SQTIHQWPATLVQPVGSPLSLECTVEGTSNPNLYWYRQAAGRGLQLLFYSVGIGQISSEVPQNLSASRPQDRQFILSSKKLLLSDSGFYLCAWSVPRRREYGYNSPLHFGNGTRLTVT.

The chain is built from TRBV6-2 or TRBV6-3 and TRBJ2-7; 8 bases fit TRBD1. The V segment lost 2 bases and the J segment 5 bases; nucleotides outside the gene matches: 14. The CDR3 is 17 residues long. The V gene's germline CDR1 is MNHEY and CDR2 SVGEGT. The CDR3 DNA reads TGTGCCAGCAGTTACCCACTAGACAGGGGAAGATACGACGAGCAGTACTTC. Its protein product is CASSYPLDRGRYDEQYF.

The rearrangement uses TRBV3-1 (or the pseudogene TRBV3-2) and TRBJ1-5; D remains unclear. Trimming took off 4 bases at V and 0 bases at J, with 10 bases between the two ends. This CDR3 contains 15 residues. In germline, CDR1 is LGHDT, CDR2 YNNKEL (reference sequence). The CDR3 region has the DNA TGTGCCAGCAGCCCCCGACACTCTAGCAATCAGCCCCAGCATTTT. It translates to CASSPRHSSNQPQHF.

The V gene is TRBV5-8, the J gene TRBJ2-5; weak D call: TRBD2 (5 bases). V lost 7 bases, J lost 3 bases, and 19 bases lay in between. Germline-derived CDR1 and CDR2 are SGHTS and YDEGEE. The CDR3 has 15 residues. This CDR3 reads CASERLRREKETQYF. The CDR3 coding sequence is TGTGCCAGCGAGCGGCTCAGAAGGGAGAAAGAGACCCAGTACTTC.

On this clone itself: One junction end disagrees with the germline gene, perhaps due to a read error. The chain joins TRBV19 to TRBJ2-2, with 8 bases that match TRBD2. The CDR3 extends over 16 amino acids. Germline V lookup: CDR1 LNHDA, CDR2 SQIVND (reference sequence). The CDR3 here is CATLSGSGANTGELFF. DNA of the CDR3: TGTGCCACACTATCGGGTAGCGGGGCGAATACCGGGGAGCTGTTTTTT.